The source of this TCR beta chain is a study of naive and memory T cell subsets (dated by TCRdb to the late 2010s). A note on the overall study: The study applied an open-source, UMI-based TCR alpha and beta sequencing pipeline to sorted naive and memory peripheral blood T cell subsets. Complete agreement was observed between the functional CMV T cell responses and the IgG serology results. RNA was DNase-treated and reverse transcribed with TCR constant-region primers, mostly using SuperScript III. Points the paper makes about the study in general: The repertoire findings for the naive and memory subsets could not be validated against a ground truth because none was available. RNA-based TCR counts may be influenced by expression changes linked to T cell activation and differentiation. A few larger clonotypes were found in naive repertoires, especially CD8, and these larger clonotypes were possibly memory cells re-expressing CD45RA. Gini index rose and Shannon and inverse Simpson diversity fell from naive through CM, EM and EMRA in both CD4 and CD8 cells. Clonotypes were defined as single alpha or beta chain sequences, not paired alpha/beta receptors. A power law was followed by TCR abundance, with an exponent that differed between naive and memory subsets but was consistent across the three individuals. Following error correction, more than 95% of naive TCR sequences occurred only once, which made naive abundance distributions much steeper than those of memory subsets.

Library construction relied on UMI-ligation and nested PCR. An equimolar mix of two oligonucleotides covering both TRBC1 and TRBC2 was used as the beta constant-region primer. Four rounds of PCR were used to amplify ligated cDNA, with nested alpha and beta constant-region primers being used together with the SP2 primer. A single-stranded oligonucleotide containing the SP2 primer and a 12-nucleotide UMI was joined to the 3' end of the cDNA by T4 RNA ligase 1. Incubation of the ligation reaction lasted about 19-24 hours at 16 degrees C. To avoid over-amplification, PCR2 was usually performed as a SYBR Green qPCR and halted once a predetermined threshold was reached. Agencourt AMPure XP magnetic beads were used for all purifications after the first. Library quantification was done by Qubit, followed by a TapeStation check on which the main peak was expected at around 650 bp. The pooled libraries were sequenced on an Illumina MiSeq using v2 2x251 paired-end kits, which usually yielded roughly 1-2.2 million reads per sample. Each sample was pooled at about 4.2 nM, and roughly 4.5-7% PhiX was included to help cluster recognition. On the study's bioinformatics: Using tag matching that tolerated one base-pair mismatch, Decombinator assigned V and J genes to FASTQ reads that had been processed by Demultiplexor. Collapsinator used UMIs to correct both sequencing errors and frequency errors arising from PCR heterogeneity. TCRs were translated and CDR3s were extracted from the conserved cysteine to the FGXG phenylalanine by CDR3Translator, with non-productive sequences being flagged. Gini, Shannon entropy and inverse Simpson indices were calculated on repertoires that had been subsampled to equal numbers of UMI-defined TCRs. Within the linear range, a power law was fitted by maximum likelihood to the distributions of clonotype abundance. For one naive CD8 sample, the pipeline and MIGEC produced similar UMI counts, unique TCR numbers and clonal distributions. One analysis removed from the naive repertoire any naive TCRs that were also found in any memory subset from the same donor. The repertoires were searched for about 7,300 CMV-associated CDR3 sequences that had been compiled from VDJdb and a published dataset. TCRdb took the public reads, trimmed them with fastp at Q25, ran MiXCR for clone calling and kept in-frame beta chains. Each record represents a unique CDR3 protein, reported with the most common genes and DNA among its rows. It is TCRdb's table, rather than the study itself, that gives the V and J calls and clone size. This sample comprises roughly 140,000 distinct CDR3 sequences, approximately 21% of them detected only once. Around 0.63% of the sample belongs to the ten largest clones.

The CDR3, from cysteine to phenylalanine, totals 14 residues. Only CDR3 DNA remains: 42 bases, in frame from the first base. CDR1 and CDR2 are drawn from the germline V gene: SGHAT, FQNNGV. For this chain, trimming is 4 bases at the V end and 7 bases at the J end, and the number of junction bases without a gene match is 9. TCR alpha and beta chain libraries were amplified separately from the second PCR step onward. To determine each donor's CMV status, fresh PBMCs were stimulated overnight with CMV viral lysate, and IFNgamma production from CD4+ T cells was then assessed. CD4 T cells were positively selected using Miltenyi beads, after which CD8 T cells were positively selected from the CD4-negative fraction. Cells were stained for CD3, CD4, CD8, CD45RA, CD27 and a live/dead dye and were sorted on a BD Aria II into four subsets based on CD45RA and CD27. A few healthy volunteers provided blood, and the blood of each volunteer was split into CD4 and CD8 T cells and then into four differentiation subsets. About 110 ml of peripheral blood was collected from each donor, and PBMC were isolated from the blood using Ficoll-Paque PLUS density-gradient centrifugation. The sorted cells were lysed in RLT buffer, after which RNA was extracted using a Qiagen RNeasy kit and kept at -80 degrees C.

This clonotype has more than one count but fewer than ten. What this receptor recognizes is not known. The input lacks base qualities; no much larger clone sits a single base away. The sample taken for sequencing was naive CD8+ T cells from blood. The sample's cell subset or site label is to be understood as: naive T cells, CD45RA high CD27+. This sequence originates from a human donor in good health. The V gene is TRBV11-2 and the J gene is TRBJ2-7; the junction holds 8 bases that match TRBD1. The CDR3 protein: CASSYWTGMREQYF. The nucleotide sequence reads TGTGCCAGCAGCTACTGGACAGGGATGAGGGAGCAGTACTTC.